These 7 T cell receptor beta chains came from one sample sequenced in a study of spatial heterogeneity in lung cancer. TCRdb fed the 5' RACE reads into MiXCR, producing one record per CDR3 protein. The data contain tens of thousands of distinct CDR3 sequences, around 7.6% of them singletons. The time point denotes: blood at routine non-recurrence follow-up after resection. Sequenced material: PBMCs, taken at follow-up. The receptors here all came from a male donor with early-stage non-small cell lung cancer.

This clonotype is classed as medium-sized (0.01 to 0.1%). J is TRBJ1-1 and V is TRBV20-1; D call uncertain. V shed 0 bases and J shed 0 bases, with 14 bases lying between them. This CDR3 comprises 16 residues. Germline CDR1 and CDR2: DFQATT and SNEGSKA (reference sequence). CDR3 DNA sequence: TGCAGTGCTAGAGATGAGGAGGGCTGGATGAACACTGAAGCTTTCTTT. Its translation: CSARDEEGWMNTEAFF.

This clonotype was detected many times. This chain uses TRBV4-1 with TRBJ1-2, with D unresolved. The CDR3 totals 16 residues. The V and J ends lost 0 bases and 0 bases respectively, with 11 bases between them. Looked up from germline, CDR1 is MGHRA and CDR2 is YSYEKL. The CDR3 sequence is CASSQEWRNPNYGYTF. The CDR3 coding sequence is TGCGCCAGCAGCCAAGAATGGCGGAACCCTAACTATGGCTACACCTTC.

This clonotype was counted at least ten times. The chain is built from TRBV6-2 or TRBV6-3 and TRBJ2-5, with D perhaps TRBD1 or TRBD2 (5 bases each). Germline V gene sequence: CDR1 MNHEY, CDR2 SVGEGT. Trimming stripped 6 bases from V and 4 bases from J, with 18 bases between. The CDR3 has 15 amino acids. CDR3 in DNA: TGTGCCAGCAGCTGGGGACGTACGGAAGGAGAGACCCAGTACTTC. This encodes CASSWGRTEGETQYF.

This clonotype came up many times. The chain has TRBV2 and TRBJ2-1, with 8 nucleotides matching TRBD1. CDR3 length equals 15 residues. Unmatched junction bases numbered 8, after V lost 4 bases and J lost 6 bases. Germline loops: CDR1 SNHLY, CDR2 FYNNEI. The CDR3 is CASSAVDRVSNEQFF. DNA for the CDR3: TGTGCCAGCAGTGCCGTGGACAGGGTGAGCAATGAGCAGTTCTTC.

This clonotype was picked up a small number of times. J is TRBJ2-7 and V is TRBV6-1; 14 bases match TRBD2. V lost 3 bases to trimming and J lost 4 bases; unmatched junction nucleotides: 5. The germline CDR1 and CDR2 sequences are MNHNS and SASEGT. CDR3 size: 16 residues. In nucleotides, the CDR3 is TGTGCCAGCAGTGATCCCGGGACTAGCGGGGGATACGAGCAGTACTTC. Amino acid sequence: CASSDPGTSGGYEQYF.

This clonotype was seen repeatedly, ten times or more. The V call is TRBV6-1, the J call TRBJ2-5, with D possibly being TRBD1 (6 bases). CDR1 and CDR2 (germline): MNHNS, SASEGT. V shed 2 bases and J shed 1 base, with 11 bases lying between them. The CDR3 length is 15 residues. The CDR3 nucleotides read TGTGCCAGCAGTGAACTTACAGGGCGCCAAGAGACCCAGTACTTC. Translation: CASSELTGRQETQYF.

This clonotype was seen at least ten times. The CDR3 loop reads CSARDLVRSIRDIQKGGVETQYF. The CDR3 DNA reads as TGCAGTGCTAGAGATCTAGTCCGCTCGATCCGGGACATCCAAAAGGGAGGGGTAGAGACCCAGTACTTC. The V and J genes are TRBV20-1 and TRBJ2-5; TRBD2 might be the D (7 bases). The V and J ends lost 0 bases and 4 bases respectively, with 39 bases between them. The CDR3 totals 23 residues. Germline values: CDR1 DFQATT, CDR2 SNEGSKA (reference sequence).